The 32 T cell receptor beta chains presented below share a single source sample, sequenced in a study of blood T cell repertoires in COVID-19. This table comes from immunoSEQ multiplex PCR, and its TCRdb copy is limited to in-frame clones, with some not included. The sample has roughly 250,000 clones, 70% to 90% seen once; the top ten hold 2.1%. The sample comprised peripheral blood. These receptors were taken from a woman between 40 and 50 years old who had recovered from COVID-19.

The rearrangement links TRBV18 to TRBJ1-3; TRBD1 agrees at 9 bases. V trimming: 4 bases; J trimming: 8 bases; junction bases outside the gene matches: 3. Germline V CDR1 and CDR2: KGHSH, LQKENI. The CDR3 contains 13 residues. The CDR3 loop is CASSRDRDDTIYF. For the CDR3, the DNA is TGTGCCAGCTCACGGGACAGGGATGACACCATATATTTT.

This clone was seen once. The CDR3 region has the DNA TGTGCCAGCAGCCACCAGGGGGGCCCGGAGTACACCTCTGCTGGCTACACCTTC. Translated: CASSHQGGPEYTSAGYTF. V is TRBV4-2 and J is TRBJ1-2; 7 nucleotides match TRBD1. Looked up from germline, CDR1 is LGHNA and CDR2 is YNFKEQ. Unmatched junction bases numbered 20, after V lost 3 bases and J lost 7 bases. CDR3 length: 18 amino acids.

This clone was observed a single time. This chain joins TRBV5-6 and TRBJ2-6; D perhaps matches TRBD1 (5 bases). Germline-derived CDR1 and CDR2 are SGHDT and YYEEEE. The V end was cut by 2 bases, the J end by 2 bases, with 14 bases between. The CDR3 contains 17 residues. The CDR3 bases are TGTGCCAGCAGCTTCGGTACAGGCTTTACTGGGGCCAACGTCCTGACTTTC. Translated, it gives CASSFGTGFTGANVLTF.

The rearrangement uses TRBV5-8 and TRBJ2-2; 9 bases agree with TRBD1. The trim removed 3 bases at V and 5 bases at J, leaving 8 bases unmatched. Germline V gives CDR1 SGHTS, CDR2 YDEGEE. This CDR3 has 16 amino acids. The CDR3 is CASSWWTGDVTGELFF. In nucleotides, the CDR3 is TGTGCCAGCAGCTGGTGGACAGGGGATGTAACCGGGGAGCTGTTTTTT.

The chain employs TRBV4-1 and TRBJ2-5; D gene uncertain. Per germline, CDR1 MGHRA and CDR2 YSYEKL. Trimming cost V 0 bases and J 1 base, with 9 bases left between them. CDR3 length equals 15 residues. The CDR3 DNA sequence: TGCGCCAGCAGCCAAGACGTCTGGGCCCAAGAGACCCAGTACTTC. Its translation is CASSQDVWAQETQYF.

This clone was detected a few times. This chain uses TRBV9 with TRBJ1-1, with 7 bases lining up with TRBD1. CDR1 SGDLS and CDR2 YYNGEE come from the germline V gene. The V and J ends lost 4 bases and 5 bases, in that order; junction bases with no gene match: 11. The CDR3 covers 15 residues. CDR3 loop: CASSHITGAKTEAFF. Written as DNA, the CDR3 is TGTGCCAGCAGCCATATTACAGGGGCGAAAACTGAAGCTTTCTTT.

The chain has TRBV2 and TRBJ1-2; D unclear. CDR3 length: 12 amino acids. Germline assignment: CDR1 SNHLY and CDR2 FYNNEI. V was trimmed by 6 bases and J by 2 bases, leaving 7 bases between them. The CDR3 reads CASRETNYGYTF. The CDR3 DNA sequence: TGTGCCAGCAGAGAGACAAACTATGGCTACACCTTC. The full variable domain, rest sourced from reference TRBV2 and TRBJ1-2, is EPEVTQTPSHQVTQMGQEVILRCVPISNHLYFYWYRQILGQKVEFLVSFYNNEISEKSEIFDDQFSVERPDGSNFTLKIRSTKLEDSAMYFCASRETNYGYTFGSGTRLTVV.

This clone was seen a single time. The rearrangement links TRBV20-1 to TRBJ1-2; D not certain. This CDR3 spans 11 amino acids. Germline CDR1 is DFQATT and CDR2 is SNEGSKA (reference sequence). Trimming removed 5 bases at V and 5 bases at J, with 9 bases between. CDR3 coding DNA: TGCAGTGCTGGGATAGCGTATGGCTACACCTTC. This sequence encodes CSAGIAYGYTF.

The chain joins TRBV10-2 to TRBJ1-3, with 7 nucleotides matching TRBD1. The V gene end was trimmed by 7 bases and the J gene end by 4 bases; junction bases not matched to a gene: 7. Germline V gene data show CDR1 as WSHSY and CDR2 as SAAADI. This CDR3 has 14 amino acids. This chain's CDR3 is CASTEGAQGNTIYF. CDR3 DNA sequence: TGCGCCAGCACCGAGGGGGCGCAGGGAAACACCATATATTTT.

The chain is built from TRBV6-5 and TRBJ2-7, with 7 bases that match TRBD1. Trimming removed 5 bases from V and 2 bases from J; junction bases left unmatched: 9. Germline V CDR1 and CDR2: MNHEY, SVGAGI. CDR3 length: 15 residues. As DNA, the CDR3 is TGTGCCAGCAGTCCGGCCGGGACAGACACCTACGAGCAGTACTTC. It specifies CASSPAGTDTYEQYF.

J is TRBJ2-7 and V is TRBV2; D is unresolved. CDR3 length equals 14 residues. Per the germline V gene, CDR1 is SNHLY and CDR2 is FYNNEI. Trimming shortened V by 10 bases and J by 1 base, and 17 bases separated the two germline ends. The CDR3 bases are TGTGCCACCTCAAGAAACGCGAGGTCCTACGAGCAGTACTTC. It yields the protein CATSRNARSYEQYF.

The V gene is TRBV7-8, the J gene TRBJ1-2; 7 nucleotides match TRBD1. V gave up 0 bases and J gave up 7 bases; unmatched junction bases: 20. There are 19 residues in the CDR3. The V gene's germline CDR1 is SGHVS and CDR2 FQNEAQ. The CDR3 sequence: CASSLATGTRGSDRRGYTF. CDR3 DNA: TGTGCCAGCAGCTTAGCTACCGGGACCAGGGGGTCCGATAGACGTGGCTACACCTTC. The full variable domain, with the rest looked up from reference TRBV7-8 and TRBJ1-2, is GAGVSQSPRYKVAKRGQDVALRCDPISGHVSLFWYQQALGQGPEFLTYFQNEAQLDKSGLPSDRFFAERPEGSVSTLKIQRTQQEDSAVYLCASSLATGTRGSDRRGYTFGSGTRLTVV.

This clone was observed once. The chain employs TRBV4-3 and TRBJ2-7; 8 positions match TRBD2. Germline V gene lookup returns CDR1 LGHNA and CDR2 YSLEER. The CDR3 runs to 14 residues. V lost 4 bases, J lost 1 base, and 3 bases stayed unmatched. The CDR3 region is CASSPSGRSYEQYF. In DNA form, the CDR3 reads TGCGCCAGCAGCCCAAGCGGGAGATCCTACGAGCAGTACTTC.

The V and J genes are TRBV9 and TRBJ2-5, with a tentative D call TRBD2 (7 bases). CDR1 and CDR2 (germline): SGDLS, YYNGEE. The CDR3 is 15 residues long. Deletions cut 3 bases from V and 5 bases from J, with 17 bases between. CDR3 residues: CASSARTAGRETQYF. The CDR3 DNA reads TGTGCCAGCAGCGCGCGGACAGCCGGGAGGGAGACCCAGTACTTC. Based on the CDR3 plus reference TRBV9 and TRBJ2-5, the full variable domain is DSGVTQTPKHLITATGQRVTLRCSPRSGDLSVYWYQQSLDQGLQFLIQYYNGEERAKGNILERFSAQQFPDLHSELNLSSLELGDSALYFCASSARTAGRETQYFGPGTRLLVL.

The genes are TRBV5-1 and TRBJ2-7, with D perhaps matching TRBD2 (6 bases). Germline V gene sequence: CDR1 SGHRS, CDR2 YFSETQ. V lost 1 base and J 6 bases, leaving 8 bases between the germline ends. CDR3 length: 12 residues. Here the CDR3 DNA reads TGCGCCAGCAGCTTGTCGGGGGTCGAGCAGTACTTC. It encodes CASSLSGVEQYF.

The chain recombines TRBV28 with TRBJ1-2; 7 nucleotides line up with TRBD1. The CDR3 consists of 17 residues. CDR1 is MDHEN, CDR2 SYDVKM, per germline. The V gene end was trimmed by 8 bases and the J gene end by 4 bases; junction bases not matched to a gene: 19. CDR3 sequence reads: CASRTPGQSEGSYGYTF. In DNA, the CDR3 is TGTGCCAGCCGCACCCCGGGACAGTCGGAAGGGTCCTATGGCTACACCTTC.

This chain uses TRBV19 with TRBJ2-3; no definite D call. Germline V CDR1 and CDR2: LNHDA, SQIVND (reference sequence). Trimming took 5 bases from V and 8 from J, leaving 17 bases between them. The CDR3 has 14 residues. The CDR3 sequence is CASSSLDFLGTQYF. The CDR3 DNA reads as TGTGCCAGTAGTTCCCTCGACTTCTTGGGTACGCAGTATTTT.

This chain links TRBV19 with TRBJ1-5; TRBD1 agrees at 8 bases. CDR1 and CDR2 from the germline V gene are LNHDA and SQIVND (reference sequence). V lost 3 bases, J lost 5 bases, and 6 bases stayed unmatched. The CDR3 contains 15 residues. The CDR3 DNA reads TGTGCCAGTAGTATCCTGGACAGGGAAGATCAGCCCCAGCATTTT. It yields the protein CASSILDREDQPQHF.

This rearrangement joins TRBV6-1 to TRBJ1-3; TRBD1 matches 8 bases. V lost 2 bases to trimming and J lost 3 bases; unmatched junction nucleotides: 6. The CDR3 loop spans 16 amino acids. Germline CDR1 and CDR2: MNHNS and SASEGT. This CDR3 reads CASSESTGVGGNTIYF. The CDR3 DNA sequence: TGTGCCAGCAGTGAATCGACAGGGGTCGGTGGAAACACCATATATTTT.

In this sample, this clone turned up once. This rearrangement joins TRBV5-1 to TRBJ2-7, with a weak D call TRBD1 (5 bases). V lost 4 bases, J lost 1 base, and 12 bases lay in between. The CDR3 loop spans 14 amino acids. Germline-derived CDR1 and CDR2 are SGHRS and YFSETQ. The CDR3 region has the DNA TGCGCCAGCAGCGGGGCAATAGGGTCCTACGAGCAGTACTTC. It specifies CASSGAIGSYEQYF.

This clone showed up just once. The chain uses TRBV7-2 and TRBJ2-3; perhaps TRBD2 as D (5 bases). V lost 7 bases, J lost 6 bases, and 20 bases lay in between. Germline V lookup: CDR1 SGHTA, CDR2 FQGNSA. The CDR3 covers 15 residues. The CDR3: CASTLARAGPDTQYF. CDR3 DNA: TGTGCCAGCACCCTAGCCCGGGCGGGCCCGGATACGCAGTATTTT.

The J gene is TRBJ2-2, the V gene TRBV7-3; possible D gene TRBD2, 6 bases. The length of the CDR3 is 16 residues. Trimming removed 5 bases at V and 2 bases at J, with 15 bases between. Germline V gene sequence: CDR1 SGHTA, CDR2 FQGTGA. This chain's CDR3 is CASSPAGTSNTGELFF. CDR3 coding DNA: TGTGCCAGCAGCCCTGCCGGGACTTCAAACACCGGGGAGCTGTTTTTT.

This clone was found a few times. The gene calls are TRBV19 and TRBJ1-1, with D possibly matching TRBD1 (6 bases). CDR1 is LNHDA and CDR2 is SQIVND in the germline V gene (reference sequence). There are 16 residues in the CDR3. V lost 4 bases, J lost 7 bases, and 22 bases lay in between. The CDR3 loop is CASSNRERFKTVEAFF. DNA for the CDR3: TGTGCCAGTAGTAACAGGGAACGGTTTAAAACGGTTGAAGCTTTCTTT.

The chain has TRBV4-2 and TRBJ2-1, with 16 bases fitting TRBD2. The trim removed 1 base at V and 6 bases at J, leaving 9 bases unmatched. The CDR3 is made up of 19 amino acids. CDR1 is LGHNA and CDR2 is YNFKEQ in the germline V gene. This CDR3 is CASSQAAGTSGGASNEQFF. CDR3 in DNA: TGTGCCAGCAGCCAAGCCGCTGGGACTAGCGGGGGGGCCTCCAATGAGCAGTTCTTC.

This sequence joins TRBV19 and TRBJ1-2, with 11 bases lining up with TRBD1. The CDR3 extends over 15 amino acids. Germline CDR1 reads LNHDA; CDR2 reads SQIVND (reference sequence). J lost 4 bases, V lost 5 bases, and 6 bases had no gene match. CDR3: CASSADRGLIYGYTF. The CDR3 nucleotides are TGTGCCAGTAGTGCGGACAGGGGGCTGATCTATGGCTACACCTTC.

The chain employs TRBV6-5 and TRBJ1-2; possibly TRBD1 for D (5 bases). From germline, CDR1 is MNHEY and CDR2 SVGAGI. V was shortened by 4 bases and J by 4 bases, with 13 bases between the two germline ends. The CDR3 is made up of 14 amino acids. The DNA for the CDR3 is TGTGCCAGCAGTTCACCAGGGCGGAGCTATGGCTACACCTTC. It translates to CASSSPGRSYGYTF.

This clone was picked up one time. This chain connects TRBV29-1 to TRBJ2-3, with D unclear. This CDR3 comprises 12 residues. Per germline, CDR1 SQVTM and CDR2 ANQGSEA. V lost 7 bases and J lost 6, with 14 bases in between. CDR3 residues: CSASLIFDTQYF. The CDR3 nucleotides are TGCAGCGCCTCGCTAATTTTCGATACGCAGTATTTT.

The rearrangement links TRBV30 to TRBJ2-2; maybe TRBD2 (6 bases). From germline, CDR1 is GTSNPN and CDR2 SVGIG (reference sequence). This CDR3 has 14 residues. CDR3 amino acids: CAQPSGANTGELFF. As DNA, the CDR3 is TGTGCACAGCCCTCGGGGGCGAACACCGGGGAGCTGTTTTTT.

CDR3 region: CATSDEQGKAQPGYTF. The CDR3 region has the DNA TGTGCCACCAGTGATGAACAGGGTAAAGCGCAACCCGGCTACACCTTC. This sequence joins TRBV24-1 and TRBJ1-2; maybe TRBD1 (6 bases). Germline V CDR1 and CDR2: KGHDR, SFDVKD. Trimming shortened V by 3 bases and J by 8 bases, and 21 bases separated the two germline ends. CDR3 size: 16 residues.

The chain is built from TRBV6-5 and TRBJ2-7; 7 bases map to TRBD1. CDR3 length: 15 amino acids. J gave up 3 bases and V 7 bases, and 12 bases lay outside the gene matches. The V gene's germline CDR1 is MNHEY and CDR2 SVGAGI. As DNA, the CDR3 is TGTGCCAGCAAAGTCGGCAGGGGGACCCACTACGAGCAGTACTTC. This encodes CASKVGRGTHYEQYF.

The chain links TRBV10-3 to TRBJ1-2; D gene ambiguous. V lost 0 bases and J lost 3, with 23 bases in between. The CDR3 length is 19 residues. CDR1 ENHRY and CDR2 SYGVKD come from the germline V gene. The CDR3 DNA is TGTGCCATCAGTGAGTCGGGTGTTATTCCAGGCAGTCAATACTATGGCTACACCTTC. Protein sequence: CAISESGVIPGSQYYGYTF.

The chain is built from TRBV2 and TRBJ2-5; perhaps TRBD2 as D (5 bases). The CDR3 covers 14 residues. V was pared by 5 bases and J by 1 base, with 11 bases between. Germline assignment: CDR1 SNHLY and CDR2 FYNNEI. The CDR3 is CASSPTNIQETQYF. The CDR3 nucleotides are TGTGCCAGCAGTCCGACTAACATCCAAGAGACCCAGTACTTC.